The present T cell receptor beta chain was sequenced within a study of cytomegalovirus exposure and HLA in healthy donors (dated 2017 in TCRdb). Some background on the complete study: An earlier analysis of roughly 500 of the donors reported 250 to 300 Gb of sequence data and about 120 million unique TCR beta sequences obtained from 180 million or so T cells. An early release that covered approximately 600 HLA-typed donors contained around 330 gigabases of sequencing data and about 93 million unique TCR sequences. Among the roughly 400 genotyped donors, around 81% belonged to the genetic ancestry cluster associated with self-reported Caucasian donors. The aim of the study was to test whether cataloging public T cell receptors could identify signatures of past pathogen exposure. Using immunosequencing, the study profiled T cell repertoires from fewer than 700 subjects and related those repertoires to cytomegalovirus serostatus. Besides the first cohort of more than 650 subjects, a separate validation cohort made up of 120 different subjects was used. To predict cytomegalovirus infection status, the study combined high-throughput TCR immunosequencing, statistical association of individual TCRs with disease status, and machine learning. A later analysis re-examined previously published TCR beta repertoires from just over 650 donors and added high-resolution HLA genotyping to investigate patterns of TCR occurrence. The later analysis used no new phenotypic data to find candidate immune exposures, relying instead on TCR beta sequences and their occurrence across donors. In an earlier analysis of 587 of the donors, high-throughput TCR beta sequencing was used to judge whether each TCR beta V gene segment behaved as functional or pseudogenic. Alongside the repertoire data, information on donor age, sex, ethnicity and CMV serostatus was compiled. A later genetic analysis used genome-wide SNP genotypes for about 55% of the 666 donors, treating that subset as a discovery cohort. All discovery cohort repertoires had been generated using a single sequencing platform. Class I and class II HLA loci were covered by the typing at four-digit resolution. The number of donors typed differed by locus, with about 629-640 for A, B, C, DRB1 and DQB1, 522 for DQA1, 606 for DPA1, and 472 for DPB1. Because of strong linkage in the cohort, roughly 5 DR-DQ haplotypes were treated as single units for association and clustering. Among 398 genotyped donors of the cohort, an average of about 240,000 unique TCR beta nucleotide sequences were sequenced per donor, roughly a sixth of them non-productive. General study outcomes and caveats: The study gave a list of some 150 TCR beta chains associated with cytomegalovirus. Only TCR beta chains were sequenced in this cohort, and the absence of alpha or paired-chain data limited detectable features. A later genetic analysis associated a missense DCLRE1C variant with V-gene and J-gene trimming of TCR beta chains, and an independent cohort replicated the association. Correlated functional status among segregating V segments might reflect linkage disequilibrium, but an unknown experimental factor could not be ruled out. Compared with equally common non-associated chains, HLA-associated TCR beta chains in a later analysis were more clonally expanded and had lower generation probabilities. At a false discovery rate of 0.05, a later analysis linked around 17,000 TCR beta sequences to specific HLA alleles. Because HLA typing was missing for some donors at each locus, association tests included only the typed subset. In a later genetic analysis, fewer N-insertions in productive TCRs were reported among donors in an Asian-associated ancestry cluster than the approximately 710-donor mean. According to a later analysis, TCR association rates differed among HLA loci, with DRB1 alleles showing the most associated TCRs and HLA-C alleles showing the fewest. The authors suggested that the approach could potentially be generalized to other disease states and immunological phenotypes. The classifier was reported to diagnose cytomegalovirus status with high specificity and sensitivity in both the original and validation cohorts. The only immune exposure information available for the cohort was CMV serostatus. Strong co-occurrence of HLA alleles, especially DR and DQ, made assigning TCR associations to individual alleles difficult. The earlier analysis of fewer than 750 of the donors excluded some 15 rarely observed V segments, including chromosome 9 orphons, because counts were too low. A further reported finding was that TCR beta sequences accurately predicted the HLA-A and HLA-B alleles for most subjects in the first cohort. Broadly in line with IMGT annotations, most TCR beta V segments showed up in productive rearrangements about 87% or about 30% of the time in an earlier analysis of several hundred of the donors. In vitro tests confirmed that a few of the cytomegalovirus-associated TCR beta chains recognize cytomegalovirus antigens. In a later analysis, several top co-occurrence clusters were reported to appear linked to parvovirus B19, influenza, CMV and Epstein-Barr virus. Some IMGT-functional V segments, including TRBV6-2 and TRBV6-3, could not be told apart with the 87-base-pair reads, so those segments were excluded. While some public TCRs were present in many individuals, most TCR sequences turned up only very rarely across donors. The sequencing pipeline was judged likely to have produced a cluster of highly shared sequence variants as a technical artifact. According to a later analysis, most CMV-associated TCR beta chains appeared to be HLA-restricted, and the HLA associations seemed to be driven largely by CMV exposure. Presence/absence analyses assumed roughly uniform sequencing depth across donors, an assumption that may not hold.

The cohort consisted of approximately 690 healthy bone marrow donors. Cohort members were all nominally healthy when sampled, although unrecorded immune exposures were likely present. The donor was CMV seronegative and was included in the group of hundreds of seronegative cohort members. A peripheral blood sample was collected from each donor, and TCR beta sequencing was performed on peripheral blood mononuclear cells. The Qiagen DNeasy Blood Extraction Kit was used to extract genomic DNA from the blood cell samples. Concerning this clone: Its binding antigen is unknown. Base qualities are not provided; no much larger clone lies one nucleotide away.

To prepare the library, the immunoSEQ multiplex PCR assay was applied. For the multiplex PCR, a mixture combining 60 forward primers for TCR Vbeta segments and 13 reverse primers for TCR Jbeta segments was used. The CDR3 region of rearranged TCR beta genes was amplified from genomic DNA by a multiplex PCR assay. Amplified TCR beta libraries were sequenced as 87-base-pair reads on the Illumina HiSeq System. The published analysis was carried out like this. Across the 500 to 700 repertoires, a later analysis counted some 80 million unique TCR beta chains, around 10 million of which were shared by at least two donors. To remove PCR and sequencing errors, raw reads were error-corrected and collapsed into unique sequences using a nearest-neighbor algorithm that merged closely related sequences. V, D and J gene segments were assigned by aligning CDR3 sequences to IMGT reference sequences. Each retained sequence needed at least a six-nucleotide match to both a V gene segment and a J gene segment. Rearrangements were classified as productive when the CDR3 lacked stop codons and remained in frame with V and J, and all other rearrangements were classified as non-productive. CDR3 was defined according to IMGT convention as the region running from the second conserved V-encoded cysteine to the conserved J-encoded phenylalanine. The earlier analysis of some 540 of the donors excluded any sequence lacking an unambiguous match to a single V gene segment. An earlier analysis of several hundred of the donors called V segments functional above 56.7% productive rearrangements and segregating when the between-donor standard deviation exceeded 5%. To diagnose cytomegalovirus status from the catalog of TCR beta chain sequences, a statistical classification framework was built. In a later analysis, V and J genes were assigned by comparing TCR nucleotide sequences against IMGT/GENE-DB human TR gene sequences. Using the TCRdist pipeline, a later analysis assigned CDR3 sequences along with most-parsimonious VDJ recombination scenarios. In a later analysis, each TCR beta chain was defined by its CDR3 amino acid sequence together with its V-gene family, and reads lacking a unique V-gene family were excluded. To address suspected cross-contamination and a sequencing artifact, a later analysis removed approximately 590 highly shared, low-generation-probability nucleotide sequences. For each public chain, a later analysis derived a clonal expansion index from normalized ranks of inferred template counts within each repertoire. In a later analysis, generation probabilities were computed using a VDJ recombination model fitted to out-of-frame rearrangements, and the results were checked against IGoR. In a later analysis, hypergeometric tests were used to score TCR-TCR, TCR-HLA and TCR-CMV co-occurrence, with a repertoire-size bias correction applied to TCR pairs. In a later analysis, false discovery rates were estimated by permuting HLA or CMV assignments 20 times. A later analysis grouped co-occurring TCRs with DBSCAN, adding TCRdist sequence similarity when clustering within HLA-allele-positive subsets. For co-occurrence clustering, repertoires with fewer than 30,000 or more than 120,000 public chains were excluded, along with four to six repertoires with anomalous nucleotide sharing. The clones in this table, taken by TCRdb from immuneACCESS, are in-frame only. Not every clone is retained; where verified, under half of the shortfall comes from an unresolved V gene, and the cause of the rest is unknown. The V and J calls and clone size are taken from that table; D and trimming were inferred from the DNA. Counted in this sample were about 200,000 clones; 70% to 80% of them appeared once. Roughly 1.6% of the sample comes from the top ten.

From a lookup of the germline V gene, CDR1 and CDR2 are SGHDT and YYEEEE. CDR3 length: 17 amino acids, cysteine to phenylalanine. Of the read, only the CDR3 DNA is kept; its 51 bases are in frame from base 1. V trim: 3 bases; J trim: 4 bases; unmatched bases: 13. Material for sequencing was PBMCs. The receptor was isolated from a woman aged 50 to 65 in good health and CMV-seronegative. In this chain, TRBV5-6 is recombined with TRBJ2-3, with 8 bases matching TRBD1. DNA sequence: TGTGCCAGCAGCTCACAAATAGACAGGGGTTCGTCAGATACGCAGTATTTT. This is translated as CASSSQIDRGSSDTQYF.